The 15 T cell receptor beta chains in this list originate from one sample, sequenced in a study of spatial heterogeneity in lung cancer. Study-level results: Higher tumor mutation counts went along with higher counts of expanded intratumoral alpha and beta TCRs.

Their recognized antigens are unknown. Time point given: sample taken at primary tumor resection. Each CDR3 protein gets one entry after TCRdb re-called the 5' RACE reads with MiXCR. The data hold 2,500 to 3,500 distinct CDR3 sequences, with 10% to 11% observed a single time. The sequenced sample was lung tumor tissue, obtained at surgery. The receptor source for this set is a male donor with early-stage non-small cell lung cancer.

This clonotype is large. This chain joins TRBV29-1 and TRBJ2-3; D may be TRBD2 (5 bases). CDR1 SQVTM and CDR2 ANQGSEA come from the germline V gene. The CDR3 length is 12 residues. Trimming removed 6 bases at V and 6 bases at J, with 13 bases between. CDR3 in DNA: TGCAGCGTCTTACCCAGGACTGATACGCAGTATTTT. This translates into CSVLPRTDTQYF.

The chain combines TRBV3-1 with TRBJ2-7; D might be TRBD2 (5 bases). The CDR3 runs 14 residues. The ends were cut back, 4 bases at V and 5 bases at J, with 15 bases in the middle. Germline V gene data show CDR1 as LGHDT and CDR2 as YNNKEL (reference sequence). CDR3 amino acids: CASSLTGFGNEQYF. The CDR3 nucleotides read TGTGCCAGCAGCCTTACGGGGTTTGGGAACGAGCAGTACTTC.

This clonotype was counted many times. The rearrangement joins TRBV11-2 to TRBJ2-6; 8 bases fit TRBD1. After removal of 5 bases from V and 0 bases from J, the junction contained 18 bases not matched to a gene. The CDR3 contains 21 residues. Per germline, CDR1 SGHAT and CDR2 FQNNGV. CDR3 nucleotides: TGTGCCAGCAGCAAAAGGGTATTGGGACAGGCGGTCCACTCTGGGGCCAACGTCCTGACTTTC. Its protein product is CASSKRVLGQAVHSGANVLTF. Full variable domain (rest looked up from reference TRBV11-2 and TRBJ2-6): EAGVAQSPRYKIIEKRQSVAFWCNPISGHATLYWYQQILGQGPKLLIQFQNNGVVDDSQLPKDRFSAERLKGVDSTLKIQPAKLEDSAVYLCASSKRVLGQAVHSGANVLTFGAGSRLTVL.

This chain joins TRBV12-3 or TRBV12-4 and TRBJ2-5, with TRBD1 matching over 9 bases. The J segment lost 1 base and the V segment lost 5 bases, leaving 11 bases of the junction unmatched. This CDR3 region has 17 residues. The CDR3 coding sequence is TGTGCCAGCAGTCCCTACGGACAGGGGCCCCGCCAAGAGACCCAGTACTTC. It encodes CASSPYGQGPRQETQYF.

Judged by abundance, this clonotype is medium-sized. The V call is TRBV28, the J call TRBJ2-7; possible D gene TRBD2, 5 bases. Per germline, CDR1 MDHEN and CDR2 SYDVKM. The CDR3 is 14 amino acids. Trimming removed 2 bases from V and 4 bases from J, with 12 bases in between. The chain's CDR3 is CASSLKTWTYEQYF. In DNA, the CDR3 is TGTGCCAGCAGTTTAAAGACGTGGACTTACGAGCAGTACTTC.

This clonotype is judged medium-sized. The chain carries TRBV5-1 and TRBJ2-7, with D maybe TRBD1 (6 bases). Trimming took 7 bases from V and 2 from J, leaving 16 bases between them. Germline lookup yields CDR1 SGHRS and CDR2 YFSETQ. The CDR3 length is 14 residues. The CDR3 reads CASAPGARPYEQYF. The CDR3 DNA sequence: TGCGCCAGCGCCCCAGGGGCGCGGCCCTACGAGCAGTACTTC.

This clonotype rates as medium-sized. This chain uses TRBV11-2 with TRBJ2-2, with D unresolved. The CDR3 spans 13 residues. Germline loops: CDR1 SGHAT, CDR2 FQNNGV. V shed 5 bases and J shed 2 bases, with 6 bases lying between them. CDR3 sequence (DNA): TGTGCCAGCAGCAATCATAACACCGGGGAGCTGTTTTTT. The encoded protein is CASSNHNTGELFF.

This chain joins TRBV19 and TRBJ2-1; D remains unclear. The CDR3 is 14 residues long. V was trimmed by 5 bases and J by 9 bases, leaving 17 bases between them. Germline V gene sequence: CDR1 LNHDA, CDR2 SQIVND (reference sequence). CDR3 region: CASSPSDAAVEQFF. The CDR3, as DNA: TGTGCCAGTAGTCCTTCGGATGCTGCGGTTGAGCAGTTCTTC.

By share, this clonotype counts as medium-sized. The chain is built from TRBV5-1 and TRBJ1-1; D is perhaps TRBD1 (6 bases). Germline V gene data show CDR1 as SGHRS and CDR2 as YFSETQ. The V and J ends lost 2 bases and 3 bases respectively, with 14 bases between them. The CDR3 consists of 15 residues. The DNA for the CDR3 is TGCGCCAGCAGCTTCACAGGGACTGGGTACACTGAAGCTTTCTTT. Its protein is CASSFTGTGYTEAFF.

This clonotype qualifies as medium-sized. The chain recombines TRBV13 with TRBJ2-5, with D unresolved. Trimming stripped 5 bases from V and 5 bases from J, with 9 bases between. Germline CDR1 is PRHDT and CDR2 is FYEKMQ (reference sequence). The CDR3 extends over 12 amino acids. Here the CDR3 reads CASSPRTETQYF. In DNA form, the CDR3 reads TGTGCCAGCAGCCCAAGGACGGAGACCCAGTACTTC.

Within the sample, this clonotype is medium-sized (0.01 to 0.1%). The rearrangement joins TRBV20-1 to TRBJ2-7, with 9 bases identical to TRBD2. The CDR3 length is 14 residues. J was trimmed by 2 bases and V by 6 bases; bases with no gene match: 8. CDR1 is DFQATT, CDR2 SNEGSKA, per germline (reference sequence). CDR3 nucleotides: TGCAGTGCATGTTCTAGCGGGACTGCCTACGAGCAGTACTTC. It codes for CSACSSGTAYEQYF.

Ten or more counts support this clonotype. DNA of the CDR3: TGTGCCAGCAGGAGGGGCCGGGGCGGCGGGGATCCACTCGAGCAGTACTTC. It translates to CASRRGRGGGDPLEQYF. This chain uses TRBV6-2 or TRBV6-3 with TRBJ2-7, with D possibly TRBD2 on 6 matching bases. The CDR3 totals 17 residues. The germline CDR1 and CDR2 sequences are MNHEY and SVGEGT. Trimming shortened V by 6 bases and J by 6 bases, and 27 bases separated the two germline ends.

The table lists this clonotype with many counts. The CDR3 is CSARDSTSGRIGTQYF. CDR3 coding DNA: TGCAGTGCTAGAGATAGTACTAGCGGGAGAATTGGTACGCAGTATTTT. The rearrangement joins TRBV20-1 to TRBJ2-3; 11 bases are shared with TRBD2. With 0 bases clipped from V and 8 bases from J, the junction kept 10 bases outside the gene matches. Germline CDR1 reads DFQATT; CDR2 reads SNEGSKA (reference sequence). The CDR3 extends over 16 amino acids.

This clonotype is labeled medium-sized. This chain joins TRBV7-9 and TRBJ2-5; D possibly corresponds to TRBD2 (6 bases). CDR1 is SEHNR and CDR2 is FQNEAQ in the germline V gene (reference sequence). V was trimmed by 5 bases and J by 3 bases, leaving 19 bases between them. The CDR3 runs 16 residues. The CDR3 is CASSLVSGRGKETQYF. For the CDR3, the DNA is TGTGCCAGCAGCCTAGTATCGGGGCGGGGCAAAGAGACCCAGTACTTC.

This clonotype is deemed medium-sized (0.01 to 0.1%). The chain links TRBV5-4 to TRBJ1-1; D gene unclear. This CDR3 has 14 amino acids. Trimming removed 4 bases from V and 1 base from J, with 11 bases in between. Germline V gene data show CDR1 as SGHNT and CDR2 as YYREEE (reference sequence). The CDR3 DNA is TGTGCCAGCAGCCAAGGGCAGCAGAACACTGAAGCTTTCTTT. Protein product: CASSQGQQNTEAFF. The full variable domain, completed using reference TRBV5-4 and TRBJ1-1, is ETGVTQSPTHLIKTRGQQVTLRCSSQSGHNTVSWYQQALGQGPQFIFQYYREEENGRGNFPPRFSGLQFPNYSSELNVNALELDDSALYLCASSQGQQNTEAFFGQGTRLTVV.